This TCR beta chain was sequenced during a study of T cells after yellow fever vaccination. For the study at large: For low cell numbers, libraries were made with SMART-Seq v4 Ultra Low Input. Study results and caveats: Clones that expanded after primary vaccination mostly reappeared after the booster (roughly 95% CD4, roughly 87% CD8). Shared CD4/CD8 clonotypes were a small share, likely from convergent recombination.

TCR cDNA, made by 5'RACE template switching, carried an added universal primer site and UMIs. TCRdb reprocessed the 5' RACE reads with MiXCR, giving one entry per CDR3 protein. This sample has 450,000 to 550,000 distinct CDR3 sequences, with just over 20% found just once. CDR3 length: 17 amino acids. Trimming stripped 3 bases from V and 8 bases from J, with 22 bases between. The sample holds a few counts of this clonotype. Its antigen is unidentified. The sequence came from a man younger than 35 who received the YFV17D yellow fever vaccine. The V call is TRBV12-3 or TRBV12-4, the J call TRBJ1-4; D gene uncertain. The material was PBMCs, obtained less than 25 days after the first yellow fever vaccination. The DNA of the CDR3 is TGTGCCAGCAGTTTCCTAGTCTATGGTAGGAGGAGAGAAAAACTGTTTTTT. Its protein is CASSFLVYGRRREKLFF.